This is a list of T cell receptor beta chains from one sample in a study of OX40 agonist ivuxolimab in advanced cancers. Generated by immunoSEQ multiplex PCR, the TCRdb table keeps only in-frame clones and is missing some. The table lists over 50,000 clones, 80% to 95% of them singletons. The sequences come from CD4+ or CD8+ T cells sorted from blood, collected in a trial of the OX40 agonist ivuxolimab. These receptor sequences come from an adult with an advanced solid tumor such as melanoma, head and neck, liver or kidney cancer. CDR3s include the opening cysteine and the closing phenylalanine or tryptophan. The order of the fields is J gene, D gene, clone size, V gene, CDR3 DNA, CDR3 protein. A D gene is named only where the DNA matches it firmly. Clone sizes are given selectively: once, few, many, or a class where the clone is expanded.

TRBJ1-4 | . | . | TRBV15 | TGTGCCACCAGCAGAGGTGGGGTTGACGAAAAACTGTTTTTT | CATSRGGVDEKLFF
TRBJ1-2 | . | . | TRBV5-5 | TGTGCCAGCAGCTCAATAGGAGGCTACACCTTC | CASSSIGGYTF
TRBJ1-6 | . | . | TRBV4-3 | TGCGCCAGCAGCCCAGGACACGCCAGCTCCTATAATTCACCCCTCCACTTT | CASSPGHASSYNSPLHF
TRBJ2-3 | . | . | TRBV29-1 | TGCAGCGTTGAGCCCATTTCCGGGACGGGGGACACAGATACGCAGTATTTT | CSVEPISGTGDTDTQYF
TRBJ1-6 | . | few | TRBV28 | TGTGCCAGCACCCCCAGTGGGGGCCCCTTGGCCCTCCACTTT | CASTPSGGPLALHF
TRBJ2-1 | TRBD2 | . | TRBV4-3 | TGCGCCAGCAGCCTTTCTGGACTAGCGGGATACAATGAGCAGTTCTTC | CASSLSGLAGYNEQFF
TRBJ2-5 | . | . | TRBV11-3 | TGTGCCAGCAGCTTTAGGGGCCAAGAGACCCAGTACTTC | CASSFRGQETQYF
TRBJ1-5 | . | . | TRBV7-9 | TGTGCCAGCAGCTTAGTTTTGGGACGCGACGATGATCAGCCCCAGCATTTT | CASSLVLGRDDDQPQHF
TRBJ2-1 | TRBD2 | . | TRBV15 | TGTGCCACCACAAATCGGACTAGCGGCTTCGCTGAGCAGTTCTTC | CATTNRTSGFAEQFF
TRBJ1-3 | . | . | TRBV2 | TGTGCCAGCAGGCGCGGGGTGGCTCGCTCTGGAAACACCATATATTTT | CASRRGVARSGNTIYF
TRBJ2-3 | TRBD1 | . | TRBV28 | TGTGCCAGCAGTACCGCGACAGGGAGTTACACAGATACGCAGTATTTT | CASSTATGSYTDTQYF
TRBJ2-7 | TRBD1 | . | TRBV10-3 | TGTGCCATCAGTTCTGGACAGGGGGCGTACGAGCAGTACTTC | CAISSGQGAYEQYF
TRBJ2-1 | . | . | TRBV7-6 | TGTGCCAGCAGCCCCACCCGCAGGGCCAATGAGCAGTTCTTC | CASSPTRRANEQFF
TRBJ2-5 | . | . | TRBV4-1 | TGCGCCAGCAGCCAAGGGATGCTGGAGACCCAGTACTTC | CASSQGMLETQYF
TRBJ1-3 | TRBD1 | . | TRBV2 | TGTGCCCAGTACTCCGGGACAGATCCCGCTGGAAACACCATATATTTT | CAQYSGTDPAGNTIYF
TRBJ2-7 | TRBD2 | . | TRBV7-3 | TGTGCCAGCAGCTTAAGGCTCAGAAGGGTGGCGGGGGTGTACCACGAGCAGTACTTC | CASSLRLRRVAGVYHEQYF
TRBJ1-2 | . | . | TRBV6-1 | TGTGCCAGCACTGACATGGGCCCCTATGGCTACACCTTC | CASTDMGPYGYTF
TRBJ1-5 | . | . | TRBV28 | TGTGCCAGCCTTGGGGCAATTTGGGGGCAGCCCCAGCATTTT | CASLGAIWGQPQHF
TRBJ2-3 | . | . | TRBV11-2 | TGTGCCAGCAGCTTAGCTTTCACAGATACGCAGTATTTT | CASSLAFTDTQYF
TRBJ1-6 | . | . | TRBV11-2 | TGTGCCAGCAGCCCGAGTTTAAGCTCCTATAATTCACCCCTCCACTTT | CASSPSLSSYNSPLHF